The rows below give T cell receptor beta chains drawn from one sample of a study of T cell repertoires in cytomegalovirus infection. In TCRdb, the reads were re-called with MiXCR into one record per CDR3 protein. Altogether about 400,000 distinct CDR3 sequences are present, roughly 18% being singletons, with the ten largest covering around 9.3%. The specimen sequenced was PBMCs. Every receptor here comes from a human donor in good health (CMV status not recorded). Some clones in this sample may be carry-over from other donors' samples. CDR3s include the opening cysteine and the closing phenylalanine or tryptophan. A D gene is named only where the DNA matches it firmly. Rows may omit the clone size; those that give it use once, few, many or a size class.

size: .
V: TRBV12-5
D: TRBD1
J: TRBJ2-7
DNA: TGTGCTAGTGGTTCACGACAGGGGGCTCCCCACGAGCAGTACTTC
CDR3: CASGSRQGAPHEQYF

size: many
V: TRBV6-2/TRBV6-3
D: .
J: TRBJ2-7
DNA: TGTGCCAGCAGACAGAATCCTACCTACGAGCAGTACTTC
CDR3: CASRQNPTYEQYF

size: .
V: TRBV9
D: .
J: TRBJ1-3
DNA: TGTGCCAGCAGCGTAGAAGTCATTCAAAGCGGGAGAAGAAACACCATATATTTT
CDR3: CASSVEVIQSGRRNTIYF

size: .
V: TRBV29-1
D: .
J: TRBJ2-5
DNA: TGCAGCGTTGAAGATCGTGGGACCAAAGAGACCCAGTACTTC
CDR3: CSVEDRGTKETQYF

size: few
V: TRBV18
D: TRBD1
J: TRBJ2-1
DNA: TGTGCCAGCTCACTATCGTGGGGACAGAACTCCTACAATGAGCAGTTCTTC
CDR3: CASSLSWGQNSYNEQFF

size: .
V: TRBV6-2/TRBV6-3
D: .
J: TRBJ2-1
DNA: TGTGCCAGCAGAATACGGGACCGATTCTACAATGAGCAGTTCTTC
CDR3: CASRIRDRFYNEQFF

size: .
V: TRBV18
D: .
J: TRBJ2-5
DNA: TGTGCCAGCTCACCACCGGACAGCCAAGAGACCCAGTACTTC
CDR3: CASSPPDSQETQYF

size: .
V: TRBV5-4
D: .
J: TRBJ2-3
DNA: TGTGCCAGCCGCCGCGGGACTCCACTCACAGATACGCAGTATTTT
CDR3: CASRRGTPLTDTQYF

size: many
V: TRBV9
D: .
J: TRBJ2-5
DNA: TGTGCCAGCAGCGTACCCGGAGAGGGAGAGACCCAGTACTTC
CDR3: CASSVPGEGETQYF

size: few
V: TRBV19
D: .
J: TRBJ1-5
DNA: TGTGCCAGTCAATTAGGAGGGAATCAGCCCCAGCATTTT
CDR3: CASQLGGNQPQHF

size: many
V: TRBV20-1
D: .
J: TRBJ1-2
DNA: TGCAGTGCCCTGGGAAGTACAGTTGAATATGGCTACACCTTC
CDR3: CSALGSTVEYGYTF

size: many
V: TRBV11-2
D: .
J: TRBJ2-5
DNA: TGTGCCAGCAGAAGAGATAGACGATCGGAGACCCAGTACTTC
CDR3: CASRRDRRSETQYF

size: few
V: TRBV10-2
D: TRBD1
J: TRBJ1-5
DNA: TGCGCCAGCAGTGAGTCCCAGGGGGAACAGCCCCAGCATTTT
CDR3: CASSESQGEQPQHF

size: many
V: TRBV5-1
D: .
J: TRBJ2-3
DNA: TGCGCCAGCAGCCGCGGGGAGCTAGATACGCAGTATTTT
CDR3: CASSRGELDTQYF

size: .
V: TRBV20-1
D: TRBD2
J: TRBJ2-7
DNA: TGCAGTGCTAGAGATACTAGCGGGGGTATCTCCTACGAGCAGTACTTC
CDR3: CSARDTSGGISYEQYF

size: .
V: TRBV5-1
D: TRBD1
J: TRBJ1-5
DNA: TGCGCCAGCAGTCCTCAGTCCTACGACAGGGAAGGTGTGGACAATCAGCCCCAGCATTTT
CDR3: CASSPQSYDREGVDNQPQHF

size: few
V: TRBV15
D: TRBD1
J: TRBJ2-7
DNA: TGTGCCACCAGCAGGGGAGGGACCGGGACAGGGAGTTACGAGCAGTACTTC
CDR3: CATSRGGTGTGSYEQYF

size: .
V: TRBV7-9
D: TRBD2
J: TRBJ2-7
DNA: TGTGCCAGCAGCTTGGCTAGCGGTGCCTACGAGAAGTACTTC
CDR3: CASSLASGAYEKYF